This entry features one T cell receptor beta chain sequence. In germline, CDR1 is SGHTA, CDR2 FQGNSA. CDR3 size: 14 residues. The ends were cut back, 2 bases at V and 5 bases at J, with 12 bases in the middle. Sequencing used immunoSEQ multiplex PCR; TCRdb keeps in-frame clones, though not all of them. Among fewer than 20,000 clones listed, 70% to 85% were seen once. The record originates from a study of immune cell composition in non-small cell lung cancer. Normal lung sampling was at least 3 cm from the tumour, as distant as possible. The same sample was also used in a study of CD4 T cells in lung cancer.

V usage is TRBV7-2 and J usage is TRBJ1-1; D possibly corresponds to TRBD1 (5 bases). The source material was non-adjacent lung tissue. This receptor was identified in a human donor with non-small cell lung cancer. The CDR3 protein is CASSLRGTATEAFF. In DNA form, the CDR3 reads TGTGCCAGCAGCTTACGGGGGACGGCTACTGAAGCTTTCTTT.